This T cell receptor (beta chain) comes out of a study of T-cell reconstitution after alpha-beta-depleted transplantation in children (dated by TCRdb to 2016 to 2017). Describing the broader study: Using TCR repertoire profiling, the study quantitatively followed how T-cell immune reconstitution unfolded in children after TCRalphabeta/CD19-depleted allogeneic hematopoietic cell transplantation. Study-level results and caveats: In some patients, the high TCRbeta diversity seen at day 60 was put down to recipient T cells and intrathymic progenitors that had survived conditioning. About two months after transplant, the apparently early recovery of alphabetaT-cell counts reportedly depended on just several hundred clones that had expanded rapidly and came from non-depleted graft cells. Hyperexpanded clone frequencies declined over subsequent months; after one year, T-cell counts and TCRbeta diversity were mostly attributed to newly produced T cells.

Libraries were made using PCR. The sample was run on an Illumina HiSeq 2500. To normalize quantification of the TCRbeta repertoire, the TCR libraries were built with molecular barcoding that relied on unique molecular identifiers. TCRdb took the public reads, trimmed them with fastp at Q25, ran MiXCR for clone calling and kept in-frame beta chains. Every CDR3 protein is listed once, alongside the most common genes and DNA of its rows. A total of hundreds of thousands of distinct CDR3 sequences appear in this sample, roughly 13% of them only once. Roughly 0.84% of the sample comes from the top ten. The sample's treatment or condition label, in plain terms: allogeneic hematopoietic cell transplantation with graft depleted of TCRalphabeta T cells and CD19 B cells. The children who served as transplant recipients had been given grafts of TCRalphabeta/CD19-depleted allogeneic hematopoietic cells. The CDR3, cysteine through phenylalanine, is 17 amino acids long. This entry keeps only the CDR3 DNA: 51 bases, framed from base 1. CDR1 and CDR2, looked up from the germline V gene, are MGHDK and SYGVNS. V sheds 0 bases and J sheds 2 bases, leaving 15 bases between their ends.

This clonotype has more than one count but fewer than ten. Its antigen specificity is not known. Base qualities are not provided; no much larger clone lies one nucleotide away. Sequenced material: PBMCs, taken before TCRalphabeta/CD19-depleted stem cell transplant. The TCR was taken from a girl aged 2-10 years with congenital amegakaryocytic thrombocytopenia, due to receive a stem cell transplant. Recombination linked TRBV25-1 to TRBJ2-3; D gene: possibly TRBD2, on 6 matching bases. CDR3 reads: CASSEYGPGLNTDTQYF. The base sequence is TGTGCCAGCAGTGAATATGGGCCGGGACTCAACACAGATACGCAGTATTTT.